This TCR beta chain was sequenced during a study of blood T cell repertoires in COVID-19. CDR3 length equals 14 residues. V lost 5 bases to trimming and J lost 2 bases; unmatched junction nucleotides: 5. The germline CDR1 and CDR2 sequences are SGHTA and FQGNSA. Study processing details: Scientists estimated how many nucleated cells there were by amplifying reference gene primers. The method was immunoSEQ multiplex PCR; TCRdb's version includes in-frame clones alone and lacks a portion of them. Clone size and V and J calls were adopted from that table, with D and trimming inferred from the DNA. This sample has 30,000 to 35,000 clones, with roughly 92% found just once.

This TCR was sampled from a human donor in a cohort sampled during active COVID-19. Sequenced input: peripheral blood. The V and J genes are TRBV7-2 and TRBJ1-2; 7 positions agree with TRBD1. In DNA form, the CDR3 reads TGTGCCAGCAGCCAGGGGGGACAGAACTATGGCTACACCTTC. This codes for CASSQGGQNYGYTF.